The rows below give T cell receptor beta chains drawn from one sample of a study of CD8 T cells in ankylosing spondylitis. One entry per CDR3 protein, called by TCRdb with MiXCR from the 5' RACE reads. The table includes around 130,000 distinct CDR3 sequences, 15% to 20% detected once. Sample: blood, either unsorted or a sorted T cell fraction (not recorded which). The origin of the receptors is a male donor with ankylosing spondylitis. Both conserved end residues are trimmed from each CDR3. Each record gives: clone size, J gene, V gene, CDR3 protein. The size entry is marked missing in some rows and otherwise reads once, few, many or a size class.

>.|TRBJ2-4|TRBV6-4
ASRGQDSGGNIQY
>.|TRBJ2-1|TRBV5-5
ASRTGQSEQF
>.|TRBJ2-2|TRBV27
ASSLRGSYTGELF
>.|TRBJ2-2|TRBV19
ASRPGLRTNTGELF
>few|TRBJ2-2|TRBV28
ASSFRPLGELF
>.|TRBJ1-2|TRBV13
ASSPGSGGDYGYT
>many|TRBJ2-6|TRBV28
ASSLEGTSGANVLT
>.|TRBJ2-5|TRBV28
ASSLLAGVETQY
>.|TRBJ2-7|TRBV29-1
SVDTRTGQY
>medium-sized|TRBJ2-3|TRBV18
ASSPQDSGTDTQY
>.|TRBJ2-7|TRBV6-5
ASSYGDSSRYEQY
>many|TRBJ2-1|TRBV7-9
ASSLAIGSLGTNEQF
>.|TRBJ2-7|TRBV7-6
ASSPPGRAYEQY
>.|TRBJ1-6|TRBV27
ASSSLLNSPLH
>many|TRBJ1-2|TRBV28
ASTLTSNYGYT
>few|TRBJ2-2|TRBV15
ATSGTMTVNTGELF
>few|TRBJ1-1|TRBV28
ASSLFYGRTANTEAF
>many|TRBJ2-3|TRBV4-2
ASSPSILATDTQY
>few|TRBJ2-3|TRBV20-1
SARRREGSTDTQY
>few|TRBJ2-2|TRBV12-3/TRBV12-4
ASRAGLELF
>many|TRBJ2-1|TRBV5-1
ASSLGPVNEQF
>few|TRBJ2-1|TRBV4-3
ASSQDSAPSGTPHYNEQF
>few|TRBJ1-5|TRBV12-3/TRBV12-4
ASSSGTVNQPQH
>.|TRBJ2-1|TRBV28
ASSPWRDRGDNEQF
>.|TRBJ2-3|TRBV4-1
ASSQEGPDTQY
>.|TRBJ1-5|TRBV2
ASSETPRGYSNQPQH
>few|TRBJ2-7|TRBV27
ASSLYGYYEQY
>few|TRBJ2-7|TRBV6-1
ASSVWHEQY
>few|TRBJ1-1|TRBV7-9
ASSSGMNTEAF